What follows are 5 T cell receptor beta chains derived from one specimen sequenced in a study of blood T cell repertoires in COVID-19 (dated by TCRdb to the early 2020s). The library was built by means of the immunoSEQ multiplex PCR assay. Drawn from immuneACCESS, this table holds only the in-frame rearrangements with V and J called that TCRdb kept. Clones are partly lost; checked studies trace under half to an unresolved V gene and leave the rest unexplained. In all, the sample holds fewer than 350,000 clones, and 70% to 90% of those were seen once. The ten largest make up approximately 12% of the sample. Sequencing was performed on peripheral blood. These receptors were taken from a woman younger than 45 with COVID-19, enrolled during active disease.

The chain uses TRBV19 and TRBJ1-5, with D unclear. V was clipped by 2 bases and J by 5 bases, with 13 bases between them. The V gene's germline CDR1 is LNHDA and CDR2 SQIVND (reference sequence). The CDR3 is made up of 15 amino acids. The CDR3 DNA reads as TGTGCCAGTAGTATAACCCCCGGGGTTCATCAGCCCCAGCATTTT. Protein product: CASSITPGVHQPQHF.

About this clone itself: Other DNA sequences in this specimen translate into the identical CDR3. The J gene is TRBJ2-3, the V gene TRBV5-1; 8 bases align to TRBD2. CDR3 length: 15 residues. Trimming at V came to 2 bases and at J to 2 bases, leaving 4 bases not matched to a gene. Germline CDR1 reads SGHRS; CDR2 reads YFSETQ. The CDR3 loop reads CASSFLAGPTDTQYF. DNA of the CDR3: TGCGCCAGCAGCTTCTTAGCGGGGCCCACAGATACGCAGTATTTT.

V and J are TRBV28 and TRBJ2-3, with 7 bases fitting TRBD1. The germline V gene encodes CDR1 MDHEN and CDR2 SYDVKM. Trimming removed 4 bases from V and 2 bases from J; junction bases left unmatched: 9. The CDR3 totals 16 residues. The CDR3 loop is CASSSPGQRSTDTQYF. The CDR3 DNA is TGTGCCAGCAGTTCCCCGGGACAGCGATCCACAGATACGCAGTATTTT.

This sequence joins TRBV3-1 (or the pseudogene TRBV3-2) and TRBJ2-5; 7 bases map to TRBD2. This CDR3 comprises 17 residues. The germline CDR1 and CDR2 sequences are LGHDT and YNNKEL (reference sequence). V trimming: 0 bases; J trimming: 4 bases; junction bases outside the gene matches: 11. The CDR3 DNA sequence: TGTGCCAGCAGCCAAGATGTGGGGGGGTCAAGACGAGAGACCCAGTACTTC. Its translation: CASSQDVGGSRRETQYF.

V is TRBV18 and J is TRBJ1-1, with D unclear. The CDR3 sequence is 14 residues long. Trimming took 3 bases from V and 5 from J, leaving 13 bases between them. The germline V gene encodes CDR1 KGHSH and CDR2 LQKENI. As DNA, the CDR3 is TGTGCCAGCTCACCCGGAGGGCTGAGGACTGAAGCTTTCTTT. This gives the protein CASSPGGLRTEAFF.